These T cell receptor beta chains were read from a single sample in a study of CD4+ T cells in melanoma. Sequencing used immunoSEQ multiplex PCR; TCRdb keeps in-frame clones, though not all of them. The sample carries some 120,000 clones, roughly 90% recorded once. The sample consisted of peripheral blood. These receptor sequences come from a human donor with melanoma. CDR3s include the opening cysteine and the closing phenylalanine or tryptophan. Each record gives: V gene, clone size, D gene, J gene, CDR3 protein, CDR3 DNA. A D gene is named only where the DNA matches it firmly. Size values are once, few and many counts, or a class for expanded clones, and some rows have none.

TRBV5-1	NA	NA	TRBJ2-7	CASSQGLNRVITYEQYF	TGCGCCAGCAGCCAAGGCCTTAACAGGGTTATAACCTACGAGCAGTACTTC
TRBV10-3	NA	NA	TRBJ2-3	CAIGAGLSTDTQYF	TGTGCCATAGGTGCGGGACTGTCCACAGATACGCAGTATTTT
TRBV7-2	once	TRBD1	TRBJ2-5	CASSVGTGIQTQYF	TGTGCCAGCAGCGTTGGGACAGGGATACAGACCCAGTACTTC
TRBV7-2	NA	NA	TRBJ2-7	CASSLDSNGYEQYF	TGTGCCAGCAGCTTAGATTCTAACGGCTACGAGCAGTACTTC
TRBV6-1	NA	NA	TRBJ2-5	CASSEVGRQETQYF	TGTGCCAGCAGTGAAGTAGGGCGGCAAGAGACCCAGTACTTC
TRBV14	NA	TRBD1	TRBJ1-2	CASSQGQGATNYGYTF	TGTGCCAGCAGCCAAGGCCAGGGGGCGACTAACTATGGCTACACCTTC
TRBV5-1	once	TRBD2	TRBJ2-1	CASSLGPSGGENEQFF	TGCGCCAGCAGCTTGGGGCCTAGCGGGGGGGAGAATGAGCAGTTCTTC
TRBV7-8	NA	TRBD2	TRBJ2-7	CASSWTSGDYEQYF	TGTGCCAGCAGCTGGACTAGCGGGGATTACGAGCAGTACTTC
TRBV5-1	NA	TRBD2	TRBJ2-5	CASSLGLAVIQETQYF	TGCGCCAGCAGCTTGGGACTAGCGGTAATTCAAGAGACCCAGTACTTC
TRBV2	NA	NA	TRBJ2-5	CASSEVQHGTQYF	TGTGCCAGCAGTGAAGTCCAGCACGGGACCCAGTACTTC
TRBV4-3	NA	TRBD1	TRBJ2-7	CASSHRASLTGETPYEQYF	TGCGCCAGCAGCCACCGAGCCTCGTTGACAGGGGAGACCCCCTACGAGCAGTACTTC
TRBV5-1	NA	NA	TRBJ2-7	CASSFSEQYF	TGCGCCAGCAGTTTTTCCGAGCAGTACTTC
TRBV6-5	NA	NA	TRBJ2-7	CASIRDSSSYEQYF	TGTGCCAGCATCCGGGACTCCAGCTCCTACGAGCAGTACTTC
TRBV9	NA	NA	TRBJ2-5	CASSASTKETQYF	TGTGCCAGCAGCGCCTCGACTAAAGAGACCCAGTACTTC
TRBV7-2	NA	NA	TRBJ2-3	CASSLSGWSSTDTQYF	TGTGCCAGCAGCTTATCCGGCTGGTCTAGCACAGATACGCAGTATTTT
TRBV6-1	NA	TRBD1	TRBJ1-5	CASSEQGFNQPQHF	TGTGCCAGCAGCGAACAGGGGTTCAATCAGCCCCAGCATTTT
TRBV27	NA	TRBD2	TRBJ2-7	CASSSWTSGDTYEQYF	TGTGCCAGCAGTTCGTGGACTAGCGGGGATACCTACGAGCAGTACTTC
TRBV9	once	NA	TRBJ1-3	CASSVDGSSGNTIYF	TGTGCCAGCAGCGTAGACGGGAGCTCTGGAAACACCATATATTTT
TRBV2	NA	NA	TRBJ2-5	CASSEGLPSTQYF	TGTGCCAGCAGTGAAGGGCTGCCTTCGACCCAGTACTTC
TRBV4-1	NA	NA	TRBJ1-3	CASSHGATSLPGNTIYF	TGCGCCAGCAGCCACGGGGCAACTAGTCTCCCTGGAAACACCATATATTTT
TRBV19	NA	NA	TRBJ1-5	CASNIWARGQPQHF	TGTGCCAGCAATATATGGGCAAGGGGGCAGCCCCAGCATTTT
TRBV19	NA	NA	TRBJ2-1	CASSIDRSSYNEQFF	TGTGCCAGTAGTATCGACAGGAGCTCCTACAATGAGCAGTTCTTC
TRBV11-2	NA	NA	TRBJ1-2	CASSLVLGDGYTF	TGTGCCAGCAGCTTAGTTCTCGGCGATGGCTACACCTTC
TRBV28	NA	NA	TRBJ2-7	CASSLPTDTGQYF	TGTGCCAGCAGTTTACCCACAGATACAGGGCAGTACTTC
TRBV5-1	NA	NA	TRBJ2-7	CASSLVPQGSAYEQYF	TGCGCCAGCAGCTTGGTACCCCAGGGGAGCGCCTACGAGCAGTACTTC
TRBV7-2	NA	NA	TRBJ1-2	CASSPGPRNYGYTF	TGTGCCAGCAGCCCAGGGCCGAGGAACTATGGCTACACCTTC
TRBV5-4	NA	TRBD1	TRBJ1-1	CASSLETGPGNTEAFF	TGTGCCAGCAGCTTGGAGACAGGGCCTGGGAACACTGAAGCTTTCTTT
TRBV7-9	NA	NA	TRBJ1-3	CASSFPGVGNTIYF	TGTGCCAGCAGCTTCCCAGGGGTCGGAAACACCATATATTTT
TRBV19	NA	NA	TRBJ2-3	CASSRPRGATDTQYF	TGTGCCAGTAGTAGGCCCCGAGGAGCTACAGATACGCAGTATTTT
TRBV5-1	NA	NA	TRBJ1-1	CASSKGREPTEAFF	TGCGCCAGCAGCAAGGGACGGGAGCCCACTGAAGCTTTCTTT
TRBV6-4	NA	TRBD1	TRBJ2-2	CASRTGAGTGELFF	TGTGCCAGCAGGACAGGGGCGGGCACCGGGGAGCTGTTTTTT
TRBV6-4	NA	NA	TRBJ2-3	CASSDPGGWRGTDTQYF	TGTGCCAGCAGTGATCCCGGGGGCTGGAGGGGAACAGATACGCAGTATTTT
TRBV7-2	once	NA	TRBJ2-7	CASSLSRAPYEQYF	TGTGCCAGCAGCTTATCCAGGGCCCCCTACGAGCAGTACTTC
TRBV11-3	NA	NA	TRBJ2-1	CASSSRENEQFF	TGTGCCAGCAGCTCCCGGGAGAATGAGCAGTTCTTC
TRBV7-6	NA	NA	TRBJ2-4	CASSSRGNIQYF	TGTGCCAGCAGCTCTCGGGGGAACATTCAGTACTTC
TRBV29-1	NA	TRBD1	TRBJ1-2	CSVARTGDYGYTF	TGCAGCGTTGCCCGGACAGGGGACTATGGCTACACCTTC
TRBV11-3	NA	TRBD2	TRBJ2-1	CASSLAGTSGPGEQFF	TGTGCCAGCAGCTTAGCTGGGACTAGCGGTCCGGGTGAGCAGTTCTTC
TRBV5-5	NA	TRBD2	TRBJ2-2	CASSLRDYNTGELFF	TGTGCCAGCAGCTTGAGGGACTACAACACCGGGGAGCTGTTTTTT
TRBV28	NA	NA	TRBJ1-5	CASRTQEGSNQPQHF	TGTGCCAGCCGTACTCAGGAGGGCAGCAATCAGCCCCAGCATTTT